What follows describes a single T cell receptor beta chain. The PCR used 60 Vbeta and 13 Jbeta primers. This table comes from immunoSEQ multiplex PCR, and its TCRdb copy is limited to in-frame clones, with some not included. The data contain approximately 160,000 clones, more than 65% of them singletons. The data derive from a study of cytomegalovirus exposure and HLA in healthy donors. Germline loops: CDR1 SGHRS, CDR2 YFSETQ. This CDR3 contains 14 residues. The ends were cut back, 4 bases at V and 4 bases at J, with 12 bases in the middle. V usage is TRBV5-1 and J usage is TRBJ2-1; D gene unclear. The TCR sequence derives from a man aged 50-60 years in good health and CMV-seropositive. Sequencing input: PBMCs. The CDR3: CASSPPLAYNEQFF. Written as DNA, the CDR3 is TGCGCCAGCAGCCCCCCCCTGGCTTACAATGAGCAGTTCTTC. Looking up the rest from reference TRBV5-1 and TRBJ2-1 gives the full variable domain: KAGVTQTPRYLIKTRGQQVTLSCSPISGHRSVSWYQQTPGQGLQFLFEYFSETQRNKGNFPGRFSGRQFSNSRSEMNVSTLELGDSALYLCASSPPLAYNEQFFGPGTRLTVL.